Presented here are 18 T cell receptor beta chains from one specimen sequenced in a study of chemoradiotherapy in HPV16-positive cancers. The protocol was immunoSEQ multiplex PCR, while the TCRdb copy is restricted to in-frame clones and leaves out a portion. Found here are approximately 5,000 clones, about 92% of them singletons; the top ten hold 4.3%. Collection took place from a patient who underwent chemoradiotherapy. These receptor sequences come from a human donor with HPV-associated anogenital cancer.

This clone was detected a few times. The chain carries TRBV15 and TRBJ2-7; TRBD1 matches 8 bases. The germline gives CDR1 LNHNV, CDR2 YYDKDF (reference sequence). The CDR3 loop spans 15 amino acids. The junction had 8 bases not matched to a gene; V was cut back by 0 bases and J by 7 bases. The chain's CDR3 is CATSRERQGYKEQYF. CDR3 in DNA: TGTGCCACCAGCAGAGAGAGACAGGGGTATAAGGAGCAGTACTTC.

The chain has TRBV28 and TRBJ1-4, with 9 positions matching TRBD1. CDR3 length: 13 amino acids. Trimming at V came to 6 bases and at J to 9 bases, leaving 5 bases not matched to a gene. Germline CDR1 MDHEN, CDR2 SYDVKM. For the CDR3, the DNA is TGTGCCAGCAGAGGTACAGGGGGCCAAAAACTGTTTTTT. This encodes CASRGTGGQKLFF.

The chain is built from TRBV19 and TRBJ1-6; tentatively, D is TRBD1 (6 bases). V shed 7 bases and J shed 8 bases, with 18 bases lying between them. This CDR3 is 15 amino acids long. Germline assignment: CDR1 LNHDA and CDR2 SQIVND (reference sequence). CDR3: CASTKGDGEYSPLHF. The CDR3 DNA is TGTGCCAGTACCAAGGGGGACGGGGAGTATTCACCCCTCCACTTT.

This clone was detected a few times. The CDR3 here is CATSRVAIPQETQYF. CDR3 DNA: TGTGCCACCAGCAGAGTGGCGATCCCCCAAGAGACCCAGTACTTC. The genes are TRBV15 and TRBJ2-5; the D is unclear. This CDR3 contains 15 residues. Germline V gene lookup returns CDR1 LNHNV and CDR2 YYDKDF (reference sequence). Trimming removed 1 base from V and 1 base from J, with 10 bases in between.

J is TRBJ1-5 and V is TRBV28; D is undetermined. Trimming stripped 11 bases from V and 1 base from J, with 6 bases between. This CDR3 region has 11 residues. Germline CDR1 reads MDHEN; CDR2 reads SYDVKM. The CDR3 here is CAVQSNQPQHF. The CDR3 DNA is TGTGCCGTACAAAGCAATCAGCCCCAGCATTTT.

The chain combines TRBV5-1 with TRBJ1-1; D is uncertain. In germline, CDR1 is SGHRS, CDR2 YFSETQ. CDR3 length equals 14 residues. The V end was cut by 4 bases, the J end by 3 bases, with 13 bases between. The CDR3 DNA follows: TGCGCCAGCAGCCTTACGACATCAGACACTGAAGCTTTCTTT. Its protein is CASSLTTSDTEAFF.

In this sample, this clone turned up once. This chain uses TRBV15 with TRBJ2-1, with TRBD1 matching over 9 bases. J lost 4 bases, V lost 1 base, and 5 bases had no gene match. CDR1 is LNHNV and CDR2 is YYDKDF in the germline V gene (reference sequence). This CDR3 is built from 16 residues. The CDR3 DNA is TGTGCCACCAGCAGAGTGGGACAGGGAGTATACAATGAGCAGTTCTTC. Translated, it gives CATSRVGQGVYNEQFF. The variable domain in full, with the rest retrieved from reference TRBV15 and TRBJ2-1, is DAMVIQNPRYQVTQFGKPVTLSCSQTLNHNVMYWYQQKSSQAPKLLFHYYDKDFNNEADTPDNFQSRRPNTSFCFLDIRSPGLGDTAMYLCATSRVGQGVYNEQFFGPGTRLTVL.

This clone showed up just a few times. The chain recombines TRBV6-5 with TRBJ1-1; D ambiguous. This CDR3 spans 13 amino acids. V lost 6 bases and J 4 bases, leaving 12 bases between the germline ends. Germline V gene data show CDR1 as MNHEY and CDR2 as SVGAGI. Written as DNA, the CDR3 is TGTGCCAGCAGCCAGCCCGGTGCCACTGAAGCTTTCTTT. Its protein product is CASSQPGATEAFF.

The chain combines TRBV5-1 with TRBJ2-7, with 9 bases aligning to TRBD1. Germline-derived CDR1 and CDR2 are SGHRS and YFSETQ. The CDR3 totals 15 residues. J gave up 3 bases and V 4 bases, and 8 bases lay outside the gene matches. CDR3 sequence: CASSRGTGTNYEQYF. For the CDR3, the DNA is TGCGCCAGCAGCCGTGGGACAGGGACTAACTACGAGCAGTACTTC.

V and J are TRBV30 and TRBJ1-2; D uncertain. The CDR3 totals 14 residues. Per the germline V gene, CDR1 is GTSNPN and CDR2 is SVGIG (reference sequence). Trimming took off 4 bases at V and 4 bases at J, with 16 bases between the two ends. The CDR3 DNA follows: TGTGCCTGGATATCACCCGGAGGAGTCTATGGCTACACCTTC. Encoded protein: CAWISPGGVYGYTF.

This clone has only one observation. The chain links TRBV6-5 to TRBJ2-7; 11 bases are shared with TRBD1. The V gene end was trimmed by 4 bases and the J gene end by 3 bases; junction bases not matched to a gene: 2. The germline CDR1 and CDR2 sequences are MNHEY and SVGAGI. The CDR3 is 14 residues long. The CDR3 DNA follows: TGTGCCAGCAGTTCCGGGACAGGGGGCTACGAGCAGTACTTC. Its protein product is CASSSGTGGYEQYF.

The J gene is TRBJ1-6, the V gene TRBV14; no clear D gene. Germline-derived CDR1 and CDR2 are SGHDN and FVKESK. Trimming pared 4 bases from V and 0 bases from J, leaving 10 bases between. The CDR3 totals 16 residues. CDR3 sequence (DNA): TGTGCCAGCAGCCCGCTCGTGAGCTCCTATAATTCACCCCTCCACTTT. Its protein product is CASSPLVSSYNSPLHF.

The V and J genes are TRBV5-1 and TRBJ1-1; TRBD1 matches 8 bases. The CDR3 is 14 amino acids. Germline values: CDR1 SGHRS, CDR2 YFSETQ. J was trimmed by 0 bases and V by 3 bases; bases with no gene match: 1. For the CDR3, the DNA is TGCGCCAGCAGCTGGGACAGGCTGAACACTGAAGCTTTCTTT. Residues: CASSWDRLNTEAFF. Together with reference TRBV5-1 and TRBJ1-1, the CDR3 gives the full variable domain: KAGVTQTPRYLIKTRGQQVTLSCSPISGHRSVSWYQQTPGQGLQFLFEYFSETQRNKGNFPGRFSGRQFSNSRSEMNVSTLELGDSALYLCASSWDRLNTEAFFGQGTRLTVV.

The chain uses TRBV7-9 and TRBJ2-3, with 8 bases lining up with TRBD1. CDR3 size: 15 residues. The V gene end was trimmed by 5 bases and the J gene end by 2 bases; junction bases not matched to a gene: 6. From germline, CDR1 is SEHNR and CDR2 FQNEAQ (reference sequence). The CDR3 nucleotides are TGTGCCAGCAGCACCTACAGGGGGAACACAGATACGCAGTATTTT. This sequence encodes CASSTYRGNTDTQYF.

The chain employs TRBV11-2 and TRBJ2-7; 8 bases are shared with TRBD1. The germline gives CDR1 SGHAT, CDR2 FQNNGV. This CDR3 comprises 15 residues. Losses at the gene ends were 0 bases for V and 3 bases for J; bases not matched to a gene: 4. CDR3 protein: CASSLDGDRFYEQYF. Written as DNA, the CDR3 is TGTGCCAGCAGCTTAGATGGGGACAGGTTCTACGAGCAGTACTTC.

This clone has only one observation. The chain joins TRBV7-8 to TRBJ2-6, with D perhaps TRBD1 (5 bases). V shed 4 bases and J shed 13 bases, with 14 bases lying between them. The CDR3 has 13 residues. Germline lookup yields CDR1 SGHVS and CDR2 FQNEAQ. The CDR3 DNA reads TGTGCCAGCAGCTCCCCAAGGGGTGGGGTCCTGACTTTC. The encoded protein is CASSSPRGGVLTF.

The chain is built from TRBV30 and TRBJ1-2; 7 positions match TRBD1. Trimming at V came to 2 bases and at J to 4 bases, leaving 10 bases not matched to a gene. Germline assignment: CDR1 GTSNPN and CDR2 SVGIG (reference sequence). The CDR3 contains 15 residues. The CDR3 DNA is TGTGCCTGGAGTACCGGGACAGAAACCCTCTATGGCTACACCTTC. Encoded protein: CAWSTGTETLYGYTF.

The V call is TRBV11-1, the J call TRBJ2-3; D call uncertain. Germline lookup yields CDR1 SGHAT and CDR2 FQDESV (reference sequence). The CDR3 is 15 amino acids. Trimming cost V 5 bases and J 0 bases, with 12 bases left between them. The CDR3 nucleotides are TGTGCCAGCAGCCCCGGCGCAGCTAGCACAGATACGCAGTATTTT. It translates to CASSPGAASTDTQYF. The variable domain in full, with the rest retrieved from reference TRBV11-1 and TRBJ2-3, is EAEVAQSPRYKITEKSQAVAFWCDPISGHATLYWYRQILGQGPELLVQFQDESVVDDSQLPKDRFSAERLKGVDSTLKIQPAELGDSAMYLCASSPGAASTDTQYFGPGTRLTVL.